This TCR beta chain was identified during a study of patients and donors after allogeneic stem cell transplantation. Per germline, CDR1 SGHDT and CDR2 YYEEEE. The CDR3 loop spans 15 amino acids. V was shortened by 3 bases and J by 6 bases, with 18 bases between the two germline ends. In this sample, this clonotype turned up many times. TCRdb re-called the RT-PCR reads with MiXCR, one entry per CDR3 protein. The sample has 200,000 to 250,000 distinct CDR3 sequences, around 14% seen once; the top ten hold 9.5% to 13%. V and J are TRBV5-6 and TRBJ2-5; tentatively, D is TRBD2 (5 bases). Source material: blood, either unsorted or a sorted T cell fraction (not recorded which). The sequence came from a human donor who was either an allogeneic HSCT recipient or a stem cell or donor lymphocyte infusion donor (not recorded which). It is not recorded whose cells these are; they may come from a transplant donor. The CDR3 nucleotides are TGTGCCAGCAGCTACTTCCCGCGGAGGTTGAAGACCCAGTACTTC. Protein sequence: CASSYFPRRLKTQYF. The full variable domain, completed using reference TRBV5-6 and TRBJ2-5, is DAGVTQSPTHLIKTRGQQVTLRCSPKSGHDTVSWYQQALGQGPQFIFQYYEEEERQRGNFPDRFSGHQFPNYSSELNVNALLLGDSALYLCASSYFPRRLKTQYFGPGTRLLVL.